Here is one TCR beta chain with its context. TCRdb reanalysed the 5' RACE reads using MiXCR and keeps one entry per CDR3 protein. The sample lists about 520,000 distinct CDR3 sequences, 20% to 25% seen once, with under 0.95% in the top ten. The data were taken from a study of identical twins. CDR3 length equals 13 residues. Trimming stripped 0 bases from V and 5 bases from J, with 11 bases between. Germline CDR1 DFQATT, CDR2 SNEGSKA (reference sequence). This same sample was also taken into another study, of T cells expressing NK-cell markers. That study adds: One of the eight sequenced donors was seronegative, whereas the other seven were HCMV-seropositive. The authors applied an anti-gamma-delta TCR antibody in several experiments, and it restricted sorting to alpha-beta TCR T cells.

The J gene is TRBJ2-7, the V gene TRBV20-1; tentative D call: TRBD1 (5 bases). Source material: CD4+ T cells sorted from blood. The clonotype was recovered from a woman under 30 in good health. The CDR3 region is CSARDRAGNEQYF. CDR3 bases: TGCAGTGCTAGAGACAGGGCCGGCAACGAGCAGTACTTC.